This TCR beta chain was observed in a study of identifying expanded T cells in peripheral blood. TCRdb keeps only in-frame clones here, not all; method: immunoSEQ multiplex PCR. The profile shows about 94,000 clones, nearly 90% of them singletons. In the case of this clone: Its antigen is not identified.

The germline gives CDR1 MGHRA, CDR2 YSYEKL. The CDR3 runs 15 residues. Trimming took 2 bases from V and 2 from J, leaving 12 bases between them. Healthy donors had no documented immune events, such as infections, while sampled. Study-wide findings and caveats: About 1.3 clones differed between technical replicates, versus about 17 and 20 over time.

This sequence originates from a person aged 18 to 75 in good health. This chain uses TRBV4-1 with TRBJ1-1; D gene uncertain. Sequencing was performed on blood. In DNA, the CDR3 is TGCGCCAGCAGCCAATTCACAGACCCTAACACTGAAGCTTTCTTT. This gives the protein CASSQFTDPNTEAFF.